This T cell receptor beta chain appears in the sequencing data of a study of T cells in Graves' hyperthyroidism and ophthalmopathy. Study-level information: Peripheral blood specimens were obtained at initial diagnosis, prior to any treatment. Overall study results and limits: Ophthalmopathy was distinguished from stable hyperthyroidism by 13 V-J signatures.

TCR beta CDR3 sequences were amplified from RNA transcripts. TCR CDR3 regions were first amplified by RT-PCR with HTBI primers. TCRdb re-called the multiplex PCR reads with MiXCR, one entry per CDR3 protein. The data show about half a million distinct CDR3 sequences, 16% seen once. This clonotype was seen a handful of times. Its antigen remains unidentified. The CDR3 length is 14 residues. Trimming cost V 4 bases and J 2 bases, with 13 bases left between them. Germline lookup yields CDR1 SGHRS and CDR2 YFSETQ. Inclusion characteristics of ophthalmopathy patients comprised a Clinical Activity Score of at least 3, a NOSPECS grade of at least 4, and duration under 3 months.

Material for sequencing was blood. This rearrangement joins TRBV5-1 to TRBJ2-7; weak D call: TRBD2 (6 bases). The sequence was obtained from a woman in her twenties or thirties with Graves' ophthalmopathy. CDR3 in DNA: TGCGCCAGCAGCCATCGGGACTTTGCCTACGAGCAGTACTTC. Residues: CASSHRDFAYEQYF.